This is a list of T cell receptor beta chains from one sample in a study of pediatric ulcerative colitis. Clones were sequenced by immunoSEQ multiplex PCR, and TCRdb holds only the in-frame ones, with some missing. Of about 36,000 clones listed, approximately 82% are singletons. What was sequenced was blood. The receptors shown here come from a girl aged 10 to 17 with moderate ulcerative colitis. CDR3s include the opening cysteine and the closing phenylalanine or tryptophan. The order of the fields is J gene, clone size, V gene, D gene, CDR3 DNA, CDR3 protein. The D gene is left open where the match is weak. Rows give clone size only sometimes, using once, few, many, or a class for an expanded clone.

TRBJ1-6,-,TRBV7-3,-,TGTGCCAGCAGCTTAACAGATCGGTCACCCCTCCACTTT,CASSLTDRSPLHF
TRBJ2-7,-,TRBV27,TRBD2,TGTGCCAGCAGGTCTGGACTAGCGGGCCTCTACGAGCAGTACTTC,CASRSGLAGLYEQYF
TRBJ1-1,-,TRBV19,-,TGTGCCAGTAGTATAGATCTCGACAGGGAAGCTTTCTTT,CASSIDLDREAFF
TRBJ2-1,-,TRBV4-1,-,TGCGCCAGCAGCCAAGAGGGGGGGGCGGGACGCACCTACAATGAGCAGTTCTTC,CASSQEGGAGRTYNEQFF
TRBJ1-5,-,TRBV5-8,-,TGTGCCAGCAGCGTGGACAATCAGCCCCAGCATTTT,CASSVDNQPQHF
TRBJ2-3,-,TRBV2,-,TGTGCCAGCAGCCCCGAAGGGGGGGCAGTTTGGAATACGCAGTATTTT,CASSPEGGAVWNTQYF
TRBJ1-3,-,TRBV28,-,TGTGCCAGCAGTTTATGGGGAAATGGAAACACCATATATTTT,CASSLWGNGNTIYF
TRBJ1-4,-,TRBV7-2,-,TGTGCCAGCAGCTTACTGGGGCTTCACGAAAAACTGTTTTTT,CASSLLGLHEKLFF
TRBJ1-2,-,TRBV7-7,-,TGTGCTAGCAGCGTCAGGGGAATTAGAAGTAACTATGGCTACACCTTC,CASSVRGIRSNYGYTF
TRBJ2-1,-,TRBV30,TRBD2,TGTGCCTGGAGTGTCCTAGCGGGGGGTCAAGGGGAGCAGTTCTTC,CAWSVLAGGQGEQFF
TRBJ1-2,-,TRBV2,TRBD1,TGTGCCAGCAACGGACAGGGAATTTTCTATGGCTACACCTTC,CASNGQGIFYGYTF
TRBJ2-4,-,TRBV5-1,-,TGCGCCAGCAGCTTGGGTCGAGGCACAGCCAAAAACATTCAGTACTTC,CASSLGRGTAKNIQYF
TRBJ1-5,few,TRBV4-2,-,TGTGCCAGCAGCTACCCCGGGGATCAGCCCCAGCATTTT,CASSYPGDQPQHF
TRBJ1-3,-,TRBV2,TRBD1,TGTGCCAGCGACAACAGGGGAGCTGGAAACACCATATATTTT,CASDNRGAGNTIYF
TRBJ2-5,-,TRBV4-1,TRBD2,TGCGCCAGCAGCCAAGCGCTCATGCGGGGGGACCAAGAGACCCAGTACTTC,CASSQALMRGDQETQYF
TRBJ2-1,-,TRBV5-6,TRBD2,TGTGCCAGCAGCTCCCTTGGTAGCGGGAGGGCGAATGAGCAGTTCTTC,CASSSLGSGRANEQFF
TRBJ1-2,-,TRBV5-1,TRBD1,TGCGCCAGCAGCGAGGCGGGACAGGATTACTATGGCTACACCTTC,CASSEAGQDYYGYTF
TRBJ1-1,-,TRBV4-2,-,TGTGCCAGCAGCCAAGCCCCGGAGGTGGGAGCTTTCTTT,CASSQAPEVGAFF
TRBJ1-4,large,TRBV28,-,TGTGCCAGCAGTCCCCGGCTGGTTGAAAAACTGTTTTTT,CASSPRLVEKLFF
TRBJ2-2,-,TRBV9,TRBD1,TGTGCCAGCAGCCCCGGGACAGGGGCCATCGTTTCGGGGGAGCTGTTTTTT,CASSPGTGAIVSGELFF
TRBJ2-2,-,TRBV7-6,TRBD1,TGTGCCAGCAGGAAAGGACAGGGGGCTTACACCGGGGAGCTGTTTTTT,CASRKGQGAYTGELFF
TRBJ1-2,-,TRBV30,TRBD1,TGTGCCTGGAGCGACCGGGACAGGGGATTGGGGGGCTACACCTTC,CAWSDRDRGLGGYTF
TRBJ2-3,once,TRBV7-9,TRBD2,TGTGCCAGCAGCTCCCCCCGGGCGGGGGGCCCCACAGATACGCAGTATTTT,CASSSPRAGGPTDTQYF
TRBJ2-3,-,TRBV6-4,TRBD2,TGTGCCAGCAGTGACACTAGCGGGGCAGATACGCAGTATTTT,CASSDTSGADTQYF
TRBJ2-2,-,TRBV14,-,TGTGCCAGCAGCCCGCGCCCCGCAGGGGACACCGGGGAGCTGTTTTTT,CASSPRPAGDTGELFF
TRBJ2-1,once,TRBV25-1,TRBD2,TGTGCCAGCAGTGAGGGCGGGGGGGACGAGCAGTTCTTC,CASSEGGGDEQFF
TRBJ2-1,-,TRBV5-6,-,TGTGCCAGCAGCCGCTACAATGAGCAGTTCTTC,CASSRYNEQFF
TRBJ2-7,-,TRBV18,TRBD1,TGTGCCAGCTCACTAACCGGGACAGGGGGTTCCTACGAGCAGTACTTC,CASSLTGTGGSYEQYF
TRBJ1-1,-,TRBV4-2,TRBD1,TGTGCCAGCAGTGACAGGGTTTCTGAAGCTTTCTTT,CASSDRVSEAFF
TRBJ2-7,-,TRBV19,TRBD1,TGTGCCAGTAGTATGACAGGGGGGATATACGAGCAGTACTTC,CASSMTGGIYEQYF
TRBJ1-2,-,TRBV5-6,-,TGTGCCAGCAGCCTGGGACCGGATAACTATTGCTACACCTTC,CASSLGPDNYCYTF
TRBJ1-6,-,TRBV9,-,TGTGCCAGCAGCGTTGAGGGTGCCTGGAATTCACCCCTCCACTTT,CASSVEGAWNSPLHF
TRBJ2-1,-,TRBV7-9,TRBD2,TGTGCCAGCAGCTTCGGACTACTAGCGGGAGAGCGGAATGAGCAGTTCTTC,CASSFGLLAGERNEQFF
TRBJ2-3,-,TRBV28,TRBD2,TGTGCCAGCACCCCACGGCCAGCGGGAGTAAGGCGCACAGATACGCAGTATTTT,CASTPRPAGVRRTDTQYF
TRBJ1-5,once,TRBV10-2,TRBD1,TGCGCCAGCAGAGGGGACAGGGGTGGGCAGCCCCAGCATTTT,CASRGDRGGQPQHF
TRBJ2-7,-,TRBV30,-,TGTGCCTGGGGGCTCCGGGACCGTGCGTACTTC,CAWGLRDRAYF
TRBJ2-1,-,TRBV12-5,-,TGTGCTAGTGGTTTCCTGAATCCCGGTAGCTCCTACAATGAGCAGTTCTTC,CASGFLNPGSSYNEQFF
TRBJ1-5,few,TRBV28,-,TGTGCCAGCAACCCGGGGACGACTCAGCCCCAGCATTTT,CASNPGTTQPQHF
TRBJ2-1,-,TRBV18,-,TGTGCCAGCTCACCACGAGGGGGGGGTGAGCAGTTCTTC,CASSPRGGGEQFF